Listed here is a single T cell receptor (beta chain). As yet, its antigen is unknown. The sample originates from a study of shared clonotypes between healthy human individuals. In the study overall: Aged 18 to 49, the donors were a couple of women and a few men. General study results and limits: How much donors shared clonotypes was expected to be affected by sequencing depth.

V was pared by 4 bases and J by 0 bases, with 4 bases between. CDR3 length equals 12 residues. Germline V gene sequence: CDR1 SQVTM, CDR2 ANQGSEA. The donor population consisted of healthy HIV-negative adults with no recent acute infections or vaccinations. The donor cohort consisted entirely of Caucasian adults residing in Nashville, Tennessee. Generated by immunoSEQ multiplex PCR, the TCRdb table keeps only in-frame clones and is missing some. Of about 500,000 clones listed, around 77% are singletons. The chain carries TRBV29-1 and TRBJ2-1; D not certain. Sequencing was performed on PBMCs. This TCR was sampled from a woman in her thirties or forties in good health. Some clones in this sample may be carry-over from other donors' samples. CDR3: CSVASSYNEQFF. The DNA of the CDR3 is TGCAGCGTTGCAAGCTCCTACAATGAGCAGTTCTTC.